What follows are 27 T cell receptor beta chains derived from one specimen sequenced in a study of T cell repertoires in ileal Crohn's disease. Clones were read by immunoSEQ multiplex PCR, and TCRdb kept only the in-frame ones, dropping some. This sample has about 7,000 clones, with roughly 80% found just once. The specimen was ileal tissue. All receptors derive from an adult with Crohn's disease.

The rearrangement joins TRBV19 to TRBJ2-7, with 7 positions matching TRBD1. CDR1 LNHDA and CDR2 SQIVND come from the germline V gene (reference sequence). V shed 3 bases and J 6 bases; nucleotides not matched to a gene: 17. The CDR3 spans 17 residues. CDR3 DNA sequence: TGTGCCAGTAGTATTACCGCGACCGGGACAGCCTTGGGCGAGCAGTACTTC. This translates into CASSITATGTALGEQYF.

This clone was observed a handful of times. The chain has TRBV7-6 and TRBJ1-5, with D hard to call. The V end lost 1 base, the J end lost 2 bases, and 9 bases lay between the germline ends. The CDR3 extends over 15 amino acids. Germline-derived CDR1 and CDR2 are SGHVS and FNYEAQ. CDR3 residues: CASSLGPGGNQPQHF. CDR3 DNA sequence: TGTGCCAGCAGCTTAGGGCCGGGAGGCAATCAGCCCCAGCATTTT. Full variable domain (rest looked up from reference TRBV7-6 and TRBJ1-5): GAGVSQSPRYKVTKRGQDVALRCDPISGHVSLYWYRQALGQGPEFLTYFNYEAQQDKSGLPNDRFSAERPEGSISTLTIQRTEQRDSAMYRCASSLGPGGNQPQHFGDGTRLSIL.

The J gene is TRBJ2-3, the V gene TRBV5-1; the D gene is possibly TRBD1 (5 bases). Germline values: CDR1 SGHRS, CDR2 YFSETQ. Trimming shortened V by 2 bases and J by 2 bases, and 9 bases separated the two germline ends. CDR3 length equals 14 residues. CDR3 sequence (DNA): TGCGCCAGCAGCTTCGGACACTCCACAGATACGCAGTATTTT. As protein: CASSFGHSTDTQYF. Variable domain in full (rest from reference TRBV5-1 and TRBJ2-3): KAGVTQTPRYLIKTRGQQVTLSCSPISGHRSVSWYQQTPGQGLQFLFEYFSETQRNKGNFPGRFSGRQFSNSRSEMNVSTLELGDSALYLCASSFGHSTDTQYFGPGTRLTVL.

The gene calls are TRBV27 and TRBJ2-5, with TRBD2 identical over 14 bases. The CDR3 contains 17 residues. Germline-derived CDR1 and CDR2 are MNHEY and SMNVEV (reference sequence). V gave up 5 bases and J gave up 2 bases; unmatched junction bases: 7. CDR3 bases: TGTGCCAGCAGTCCCGGGACTAGCGGGGGCACTCAAGAGACCCAGTACTTC. Encoded protein: CASSPGTSGGTQETQYF.

The chain recombines TRBV18 with TRBJ2-5, with TRBD1 matching 9 bases. With 4 bases clipped from V and 4 bases from J, the junction kept 4 bases outside the gene matches. The CDR3 covers 14 residues. Per the germline V gene, CDR1 is KGHSH and CDR2 is LQKENI. CDR3 protein: CASSQGQGGETQYF. CDR3 DNA sequence: TGTGCCAGCTCACAGGGACAGGGAGGAGAGACCCAGTACTTC.

The chain carries TRBV7-3 and TRBJ1-1; D might be TRBD1 (5 bases). The CDR3 is made up of 14 amino acids. Trimming removed 5 bases at V and 6 bases at J, with 16 bases between. Germline assignment: CDR1 SGHTA and CDR2 FQGTGA. The CDR3 here is CASSPSGGKAEAFF. The CDR3 nucleotides are TGTGCCAGCAGCCCGTCGGGGGGGAAAGCTGAAGCTTTCTTT.

The chain joins TRBV6-5 to TRBJ2-7; D might be TRBD2 (5 bases). V was pared by 6 bases and J by 4 bases, with 7 bases between. Germline V lookup: CDR1 MNHEY, CDR2 SVGAGI. CDR3 size: 11 residues. The CDR3 loop reads CASRGGYEQYF. The CDR3 DNA sequence: TGTGCCAGCAGAGGCGGGTACGAGCAGTACTTC.

The chain has TRBV30 and TRBJ2-2; no clear D gene. The CDR3 is 13 residues long. Trimming removed 0 bases from V and 5 bases from J, with 7 bases in between. Germline CDR1 is GTSNPN and CDR2 is SVGIG (reference sequence). The CDR3 here is CAWSVLGTGELFF. In DNA form, the CDR3 reads TGTGCCTGGAGTGTACTCGGGACCGGGGAGCTGTTTTTT.

This clone has more than one count but fewer than ten. This chain links TRBV28 with TRBJ1-6, with 9 bases that match TRBD1. The CDR3 runs 15 residues. The germline V gene encodes CDR1 MDHEN and CDR2 SYDVKM. Losses at the gene ends were 6 bases for V and 7 bases for J; bases not matched to a gene: 7. CDR3 region: CASRPTTGGNSPLHF. In nucleotides, the CDR3 is TGTGCCAGCAGACCCACGACAGGGGGGAATTCACCCCTCCACTTT.

The V and J genes are TRBV19 and TRBJ1-5, with a possible D match to TRBD1 (5 bases). The CDR3 extends over 17 amino acids. V lost 3 bases and J lost 2, with 17 bases in between. Germline assignment: CDR1 LNHDA and CDR2 SQIVND (reference sequence). This chain's CDR3 is CASSILPSGRGNQPQHF. CDR3 DNA: TGTGCCAGTAGTATCTTACCCTCAGGCAGGGGCAATCAGCCCCAGCATTTT.

The chain carries TRBV11-2 and TRBJ2-2; D remains ambiguous. The CDR3 covers 13 residues. Germline CDR1 reads SGHAT; CDR2 reads FQNNGV. V was shortened by 1 base and J by 10 bases, with 10 bases between the two germline ends. The DNA for the CDR3 is TGTGCCAGCAGCTTAGTTACGGTAACGGAGCTGTTTTTT. Its translation is CASSLVTVTELFF.

With regard to this clone: The sample holds other DNA sequences that translate to the same CDR3. This chain connects TRBV7-2 to TRBJ1-1, with D possibly matching TRBD1 (5 bases). V shed 2 bases and J shed 4 bases, with 11 bases lying between them. This CDR3 region has 14 residues. Germline CDR1 reads SGHTA; CDR2 reads FQGNSA. This CDR3 reads CASSLPQGGTEAFF. CDR3 bases: TGTGCCAGCAGCTTACCCCAGGGAGGCACTGAAGCTTTCTTT.

The chain has TRBV6-5 and TRBJ1-5; 8 positions agree with TRBD1. CDR3 length: 13 residues. Germline-derived CDR1 and CDR2 are MNHEY and SVGAGI. The ends lost 5 bases at V and 9 bases at J; junction bases unmatched: 6. The CDR3 protein is CASSLDRARPQHF. The CDR3 DNA follows: TGTGCCAGCAGTCTGGACAGGGCACGGCCCCAGCATTTT.

The V gene is TRBV28, the J gene TRBJ1-2; TRBD1 matches at 12 bases. With 5 bases clipped from V and 4 bases from J, the junction kept 5 bases outside the gene matches. The germline gives CDR1 MDHEN, CDR2 SYDVKM. The CDR3 is made up of 15 amino acids. The CDR3 protein is CASSPGDRGLYGYTF. CDR3 sequence (DNA): TGTGCCAGCAGTCCGGGGGACAGGGGGCTCTATGGCTACACCTTC.

The chain combines TRBV6-1 with TRBJ2-5; a possible D gene is TRBD1 (6 bases). The V and J ends lost 2 bases and 4 bases respectively, with 11 bases between them. CDR1 and CDR2 from the germline V gene are MNHNS and SASEGT. There are 14 residues in the CDR3. This CDR3 is CASSEQGRRETQYF. For the CDR3, the DNA is TGTGCCAGCAGTGAACAGGGGCGCCGAGAGACCCAGTACTTC.

The chain has TRBV10-3 and TRBJ2-7; 9 nucleotides agree with TRBD2. There are 15 residues in the CDR3. From germline, CDR1 is ENHRY and CDR2 SYGVKD. Trimming took 10 bases from V and 6 from J; bases not matched to a gene: 16. The CDR3 DNA sequence: TGTGCCACCGGAACCGGGACTAGCTCCCCTCGCGAGCAGTACTTC. Encoded protein: CATGTGTSSPREQYF.

This chain uses TRBV6-5 with TRBJ2-2; possibly TRBD1 for D (5 bases). The CDR3 extends over 12 amino acids. The germline gives CDR1 MNHEY, CDR2 SVGAGI. Trimming took 9 bases from V and 6 from J, leaving 11 bases between them. CDR3 loop: CASRVGPGELFF. DNA for the CDR3: TGTGCCAGTAGGGTGGGGCCCGGGGAGCTGTTTTTT.

The chain is built from TRBV7-6 and TRBJ1-4; maybe TRBD1 (6 bases). Germline lookup yields CDR1 SGHVS and CDR2 FNYEAQ. The CDR3 sequence is 14 residues long. The ends were cut back, 4 bases at V and 4 bases at J, with 10 bases in the middle. For the CDR3, the DNA is TGTGCCAGCAGCTCGGACAGTCTTAATGAAAAACTGTTTTTT. Protein: CASSSDSLNEKLFF.

The V call is TRBV18, the J call TRBJ2-3; TRBD1 is a possible D gene (5 bases). V lost 6 bases and J lost 2, with 15 bases in between. Germline V gives CDR1 KGHSH, CDR2 LQKENI. CDR3 length equals 15 residues. The CDR3 is CASSPTQGATDTQYF. The CDR3 nucleotides read TGTGCCAGCTCCCCGACCCAAGGGGCCACAGATACGCAGTATTTT.

This clone was observed a single time. The chain couples TRBV29-1 to TRBJ1-4; 8 bases agree with TRBD1. The CDR3 loop spans 13 amino acids. Germline V gene sequence: CDR1 SQVTM, CDR2 ANQGSEA. Trimming took 4 bases from V and 8 from J; bases not matched to a gene: 6. The CDR3 nucleotides are TGCAGCGTTGGAGGACAGGGTCCGGAAAAACTGTTTTTT. The encoded protein is CSVGGQGPEKLFF.

The chain links TRBV11-3 to TRBJ2-1; D uncertain. The CDR3 runs to 13 residues. Trimming removed 1 base from V and 2 bases from J, with 3 bases in between. From germline, CDR1 is SGHNT and CDR2 YENEEA. The CDR3 nucleotides are TGTGCCAGCAGCTTAGCTGCCTACAATGAGCAGTTCTTC. Translation: CASSLAAYNEQFF.

This clone appeared once. The chain carries TRBV9 and TRBJ2-1, with 7 bases identical to TRBD2. Germline loops: CDR1 SGDLS, CDR2 YYNGEE. There are 16 residues in the CDR3. Trimming cost V 3 bases and J 9 bases; bases outside gene matches: 15. This CDR3 reads CASSADPGGSRSEQFF. As DNA, the CDR3 is TGTGCCAGCAGCGCCGATCCTGGCGGGAGCCGGAGTGAGCAGTTCTTC.

The V gene is TRBV18, the J gene TRBJ2-7; D gene ambiguous. V was trimmed by 0 bases and J by 3 bases, leaving 15 bases between them. Germline CDR1 is KGHSH and CDR2 is LQKENI. The CDR3 runs to 16 residues. DNA of the CDR3: TGTGCCAGCTCACCACCTCCGCTTGTGACGGGCTACGAGCAGTACTTC. Translation: CASSPPPLVTGYEQYF.

The chain is built from TRBV5-6 and TRBJ2-7; D might be TRBD2 (5 bases). CDR3 size: 15 residues. The V end was cut by 4 bases, the J end by 0 bases, with 14 bases between. Germline V CDR1 and CDR2: SGHDT, YYEEEE. CDR3 loop: CASSQTSASSYEQYF. CDR3 sequence (DNA): TGTGCCAGCAGCCAAACTAGTGCCAGCTCCTACGAGCAGTACTTC.

The V call is TRBV10-3, the J call TRBJ1-2; 11 bases map to TRBD1. CDR1 and CDR2 (germline): ENHRY, SYGVKD. The CDR3 consists of 14 residues. J gave up 6 bases and V 2 bases, and 2 bases lay outside the gene matches. The CDR3, as DNA: TGTGCCATCAGTGAGGCGGGACAGGGGGATGGCTACACCTTC. Its translation: CAISEAGQGDGYTF.

J is TRBJ1-1 and V is TRBV6-1; D ambiguous. Germline lookup yields CDR1 MNHNS and CDR2 SASEGT. Trimming pared 7 bases from V and 4 bases from J, leaving 10 bases between. The CDR3 consists of 12 residues. CDR3: CASIRAITEAFF. The CDR3 coding sequence is TGTGCCAGCATTCGAGCAATCACTGAAGCTTTCTTT.

The V gene is TRBV30, the J gene TRBJ2-7; 8 bases line up with TRBD2. The trim removed 5 bases at V and 0 bases at J, leaving 6 bases unmatched. The CDR3 covers 14 residues. Germline V gene lookup returns CDR1 GTSNPN and CDR2 SVGIG (reference sequence). CDR3 sequence (DNA): TGTGCCTGGGGTAGGAGCGGGAGCTCCTACGAGCAGTACTTC. Amino acids: CAWGRSGSSYEQYF.